The subject of this entry is one TCR beta chain. Its matching antigen is unknown. Deletions cut 4 bases from V and 2 bases from J, with 13 bases between. CDR1 is SGHRS and CDR2 is YFSETQ in the germline V gene. The CDR3 is made up of 15 amino acids. Both 60 Vbeta primers and 13 Jbeta primers went into the PCR. Sequenced by immunoSEQ multiplex PCR; TCRdb stores in-frame clones only, minus some. Among under 150,000 clones, around 63% were seen once, and the ten largest hold about a tenth. The data were taken from a study of cytomegalovirus exposure and HLA in healthy donors. Study context: From 190 million or so T cells, an earlier analysis saw 110 million or so unique TCR beta sequences. General study findings and limits: TRBV6-2, TRBV6-3 and other indistinguishable V segments were excluded.

Sequences were obtained from PBMCs. The source is a middle-aged man in good health and CMV-seropositive. This chain uses TRBV5-1 with TRBJ1-3, with D possibly being TRBD1 (6 bases). The chain's CDR3 is CASSRNTGPGNTIYF. DNA of the CDR3: TGCGCCAGCAGCCGAAACACAGGGCCTGGAAACACCATATATTTT. The full variable domain, its missing parts supplied by reference TRBV5-1 and TRBJ1-3, is KAGVTQTPRYLIKTRGQQVTLSCSPISGHRSVSWYQQTPGQGLQFLFEYFSETQRNKGNFPGRFSGRQFSNSRSEMNVSTLELGDSALYLCASSRNTGPGNTIYFGEGSWLTVV.